The source of this T cell receptor (beta chain) is a study of blood T cell repertoires in COVID-19. Looking at the study overall: The samples span acute and convalescent COVID-19 from the United States, Italy and Spain. PBMCs, B-cell-depleted T cells, or T cells were the source of the cDNA or gDNA that made up the material.

In the authors' methods: By means of reference gene primer amplification, nucleated cell counts were estimated. This table comes from immunoSEQ multiplex PCR, and its TCRdb copy is limited to in-frame clones, with some not included. V and J calls and clone size come straight from that table; D and trimming were deduced from the DNA. The sample includes more than 45,000 clones, more than 80% of them seen just once. J lost 0 bases, V lost 3 bases, and 1 base had no gene match. This CDR3 is 15 amino acids long. Germline V lookup: CDR1 WNHNN, CDR2 SYGVQD (reference sequence). The sample comprised peripheral blood. This receptor was taken from a man between 65 and 85 years old with active COVID-19. The gene calls are TRBV10-1 and TRBJ2-2, with 7 bases fitting TRBD1. The CDR3 spells CASSDDRANTGELFF. CDR3 DNA sequence: TGCGCCAGCAGTGACGACAGGGCGAACACCGGGGAGCTGTTTTTT.